These 20 T cell receptor beta chains originate from one sample sequenced in a study of blood T cell repertoires in COVID-19. This table comes from immunoSEQ multiplex PCR, and its TCRdb copy is limited to in-frame clones, with some not included. The table includes 150,000 to 180,000 clones, roughly nine tenths detected once. What was sequenced was peripheral blood. Receptor source: a man aged 50-60 years with acute or convalescent COVID-19.

The CDR3 DNA reads TGTGCCAGCAGCTTAATGCGGGTTTGGGAGACCCAGTACTTC. Its translation: CASSLMRVWETQYF. The chain combines TRBV7-2 with TRBJ2-5, with a tentative D call TRBD2 (5 bases). Deletions cut 2 bases from V and 5 bases from J, with 12 bases between. CDR3 length equals 14 residues. Per the germline V gene, CDR1 is SGHTA and CDR2 is FQGNSA.

The rearrangement links TRBV30 to TRBJ1-5; 8 nucleotides line up with TRBD1. Germline V gene lookup returns CDR1 GTSNPN and CDR2 SVGIG (reference sequence). The CDR3 covers 17 residues. Trimming took 0 bases from V and 0 from J; bases not matched to a gene: 7. The CDR3 sequence: CAWSVGSTGGSNQPQHF. CDR3 DNA sequence: TGTGCCTGGAGTGTAGGGTCTACAGGGGGTAGCAATCAGCCCCAGCATTTT. Complete variable domain (other parts from reference TRBV30 and TRBJ1-5): SQTIHQWPATLVQPVGSPLSLECTVEGTSNPNLYWYRQAAGRGLQLLFYSVGIGQISSEVPQNLSASRPQDRQFILSSKKLLLSDSGFYLCAWSVGSTGGSNQPQHFGDGTRLSIL.

The chain joins TRBV3-1 (or the pseudogene TRBV3-2) to TRBJ2-7; 7 bases agree with TRBD1. The CDR3 loop spans 14 amino acids. V was clipped by 4 bases and J by 3 bases; unmatched bases: 6. CDR1 and CDR2 from the germline V gene are LGHDT and YNNKEL (reference sequence). CDR3 sequence: CASSPGGQYYEQYF. The CDR3 bases are TGTGCCAGCAGCCCTGGGGGACAGTACTACGAGCAGTACTTC.

The V and J genes are TRBV30 and TRBJ1-4; a weak D match, TRBD1 (6 bases). The CDR3 is 16 amino acids. CDR1 and CDR2 (germline): GTSNPN, SVGIG (reference sequence). V lost 5 bases and J 4 bases, leaving 20 bases between the germline ends. The CDR3 bases are TGTGCCTGGCTGACAGCTTCCGGGACAATTAATGAAAAACTGTTTTTT. Protein: CAWLTASGTINEKLFF.

In DNA, the CDR3 is TGTGCCAGCAGAAGGAGGGGGGGGAACACTGAAGCTTTCTTT. This gives the protein CASRRRGGNTEAFF. This sequence joins TRBV4-2 and TRBJ1-1; tentative D call: TRBD1 (6 bases). CDR1 and CDR2 (germline): LGHNA, YNFKEQ. There are 14 residues in the CDR3. V lost 6 bases and J lost 1, with 12 bases in between.

This clone was detected only once. The V gene is TRBV4-1, the J gene TRBJ2-1; 8 nucleotides match TRBD2. The trim removed 0 bases at V and 7 bases at J, leaving 5 bases unmatched. From germline, CDR1 is MGHRA and CDR2 YSYEKL. There are 15 residues in the CDR3. The CDR3: CASSQDFTGGNEQFF. As DNA, the CDR3 is TGCGCCAGCAGCCAAGATTTTACGGGAGGGAATGAGCAGTTCTTC.

The chain links TRBV6-6 to TRBJ2-4; a weak D match, TRBD2 (5 bases). The CDR3 consists of 15 residues. The V end was cut by 5 bases, the J end by 5 bases, with 16 bases between. CDR1 and CDR2 (germline): MNHNY, SVGAGI (reference sequence). The CDR3 loop reads CASSRTGNQQNIQYF. The CDR3 nucleotides read TGTGCCAGCAGTCGAACCGGGAACCAACAAAACATTCAGTACTTC.

V usage is TRBV29-1 and J usage is TRBJ2-1, with TRBD2 matching 7 bases. The CDR3 loop spans 14 amino acids. V was pared by 6 bases and J by 7 bases, with 12 bases of the junction left unmatched. From germline, CDR1 is SQVTM and CDR2 ANQGSEA. The CDR3 coding sequence is TGCAGCGTAAAGACTAGCCCGGGGGTTAATGAGCAGTTCTTC. Protein sequence: CSVKTSPGVNEQFF.

The chain carries TRBV3-1 (or the pseudogene TRBV3-2) and TRBJ1-4, with 7 bases identical to TRBD1. The CDR3 sequence is 19 residues long. Germline CDR1 LGHDT, CDR2 YNNKEL (reference sequence). The V gene end was trimmed by 3 bases and the J gene end by 8 bases; junction bases not matched to a gene: 21. CDR3 sequence (DNA): TGTGCCAGCAGCCAGCCAAAAAGAGTTGGGACAGTAGAAAGGGAAAAACTGTTTTTT. Translated, it gives CASSQPKRVGTVEREKLFF.

The V and J genes are TRBV15 and TRBJ2-2; 7 bases agree with TRBD2. The germline gives CDR1 LNHNV, CDR2 YYDKDF (reference sequence). The CDR3 covers 15 residues. After removal of 5 bases from V and 5 bases from J, the junction contained 8 bases not matched to a gene. The CDR3 DNA reads TGTGCCACCAGCGGGGGGAGGGTACGGACCGGGGAGCTGTTTTTT. This gives the protein CATSGGRVRTGELFF.

The chain employs TRBV3-1 (or the pseudogene TRBV3-2) and TRBJ1-1; no reliable D call. In germline, CDR1 is LGHDT, CDR2 YNNKEL (reference sequence). With 5 bases removed from V and 1 base from J, the gap between germline ends came to 8 bases. The CDR3 runs to 13 residues. The CDR3: CASSWASNTEAFF. The CDR3 DNA reads as TGTGCCAGCAGCTGGGCCTCGAACACTGAAGCTTTCTTT.

The chain links TRBV29-1 to TRBJ2-3; 9 bases line up with TRBD2. The CDR3 spans 13 residues. V dropped 5 bases and J dropped 4; count of bases not matched to a gene: 4. Germline CDR1 and CDR2: SQVTM and ANQGSEA. The CDR3 here is CSVRAGGPDTQYF. The CDR3 DNA is TGCAGCGTTCGGGCGGGAGGGCCAGATACGCAGTATTTT.

This clone was detected only a few times. V and J are TRBV3-1 (or the pseudogene TRBV3-2) and TRBJ2-2, with 7 bases fitting TRBD1. V lost 4 bases, J lost 1 base, and 3 bases stayed unmatched. The CDR3 consists of 15 residues. From germline, CDR1 is LGHDT and CDR2 YNNKEL (reference sequence). Here the CDR3 reads CASSLRDRNTGELFF. CDR3 in DNA: TGTGCCAGCAGCCTCCGGGACAGGAACACCGGGGAGCTGTTTTTT.

The V and J genes are TRBV5-1 and TRBJ1-2; possibly TRBD1 for D (5 bases). CDR1 SGHRS and CDR2 YFSETQ come from the germline V gene. The CDR3 runs 16 residues. V lost 2 bases and J lost 8, with 22 bases in between. The CDR3 sequence: CASSLRTQDVPEGYTF. CDR3 coding DNA: TGCGCCAGCAGCTTACGGACACAAGACGTGCCCGAAGGCTACACCTTC.

The chain combines TRBV14 with TRBJ2-2; 7 positions agree with TRBD1. From germline, CDR1 is SGHDN and CDR2 FVKESK. V dropped 4 bases and J dropped 6; count of bases not matched to a gene: 5. The CDR3 totals 14 residues. The CDR3 region has the DNA TGTGCCAGCAGCCCCGACAGGGTACCCGGGGAGCTGTTTTTT. Residues: CASSPDRVPGELFF. Full variable domain (remainder filled in from reference TRBV14 and TRBJ2-2): EAGVTQFPSHSVIEKGQTVTLRCDPISGHDNLYWYRRVMGKEIKFLLHFVKESKQDESGMPNNRFLAERTGGTYSTLKVQPAELEDSGVYFCASSPDRVPGELFFGEGSRLTVL.

The chain uses TRBV3-1 (or the pseudogene TRBV3-2) and TRBJ2-1, with D perhaps TRBD1 (5 bases). Trimming removed 4 bases from V and 6 bases from J, with 13 bases in between. The length of the CDR3 is 14 residues. The germline gives CDR1 LGHDT, CDR2 YNNKEL (reference sequence). Written as DNA, the CDR3 is TGTGCCAGCAGCCCCCCACTGGGGCTCAATGAGCAGTTCTTC. This sequence encodes CASSPPLGLNEQFF.

The V gene is TRBV3-1 (or the pseudogene TRBV3-2), the J gene TRBJ1-2, with unresolved D. The CDR3 contains 15 residues. Germline V gene sequence: CDR1 LGHDT, CDR2 YNNKEL (reference sequence). V was trimmed by 0 bases and J by 7 bases, leaving 15 bases between them. CDR3 sequence reads: CASSQDLAGSGGYTF. CDR3 in DNA: TGTGCCAGCAGCCAAGATCTAGCAGGCTCTGGTGGCTACACCTTC.

The rearrangement joins TRBV28 to TRBJ1-5, with D hard to call. From germline, CDR1 is MDHEN and CDR2 SYDVKM. CDR3 size: 12 residues. V was shortened by 5 bases and J by 4 bases, with 6 bases between the two germline ends. The CDR3 DNA sequence: TGTGCCAGCAGTCGAGGGAATCAGCCCCAGCATTTT. This translates into CASSRGNQPQHF.

The rearrangement joins TRBV7-8 to TRBJ2-2; 9 nucleotides match TRBD2. Germline values: CDR1 SGHVS, CDR2 FQNEAQ. The CDR3 has 19 amino acids. V gave up 5 bases and J gave up 0 bases; unmatched junction bases: 13. In nucleotides, the CDR3 is TGTGCCAGCAGCCCCCGATCGGCTAGCGGGGCGACGAACACCGGGGAGCTGTTTTTT. Protein sequence: CASSPRSASGATNTGELFF.

The chain couples TRBV18 to TRBJ1-1; D unresolved. The CDR3 has 14 amino acids. The ends were cut back, 5 bases at V and 3 bases at J, with 13 bases in the middle. Germline loops: CDR1 KGHSH, CDR2 LQKENI. The CDR3 loop reads CASSRLHLDTEAFF. CDR3 nucleotide sequence: TGTGCCAGCTCAAGACTACACTTGGACACTGAAGCTTTCTTT.